This T cell receptor beta chain was captured in a study of T-cell reconstitution after alpha-beta-depleted transplantation in children. TCRbeta library construction was performed incorporating unique molecular identifiers. MiXCR, applied by TCRdb to the PCR reads, yields one record per CDR3 protein. The sample has some 490,000 distinct CDR3 sequences; 9.5% to 15% are singletons. Trimming left V 7 bases short and J 1 base short, with 17 bases between. In germline, CDR1 is MDHEN, CDR2 SYDVKM. The CDR3 runs to 15 residues. This clonotype was recorded a few times. This receptor was taken from a human donor who donated a stem cell graft to a child with combined immunodeficiency. The specimen comprised PBMCs from the stem cell graft donor, sampled from the stem cell graft. The V gene is TRBV28, the J gene TRBJ2-7; D is undetermined. CDR3 loop: CASTPSDGFSYEQYF. CDR3 sequence (DNA): TGTGCCAGCACCCCATCGGACGGATTTTCCTACGAGCAGTACTTC.